The 23 T cell receptor beta chains given below trace back to one sample, sequenced in a study of blood T cells in healthy people across ages. A J-beta primer mix and a sample-barcoded 5' primer were used in a second PCR of roughly 6 to 11 cycles. Each CDR3 protein is one row after TCRdb ran MiXCR on the 5' RACE reads. This sample has about 1 million distinct CDR3 sequences, with around 45% found just once. Material: blood. Receptor source: a woman between 55 and 75 years old in good health.

The rearrangement joins TRBV5-1 to TRBJ2-7; D assignment may be TRBD1 or TRBD2 (6 bases each). This CDR3 has 14 residues. CDR1 and CDR2 from the germline V gene are SGHRS and YFSETQ. V was pared by 0 bases and J by 4 bases, with 11 bases between. The CDR3 protein is CASSLGGARYEQYF. CDR3 in DNA: TGCGCCAGCAGCTTGGGGGGGGCGCGTTACGAGCAGTACTTC. Drawing the rest from reference TRBV5-1 and TRBJ2-7, the complete variable domain is KAGVTQTPRYLIKTRGQQVTLSCSPISGHRSVSWYQQTPGQGLQFLFEYFSETQRNKGNFPGRFSGRQFSNSRSEMNVSTLELGDSALYLCASSLGGARYEQYFGPGTRLTVT.

Concerning this clonotype: This sequence may be a read error, since a much larger clone differs from it by one base. The V call is TRBV29-1, the J call TRBJ2-1, with a tentative D call TRBD2 (6 bases). The germline V gene has CDR1 SQVTM and CDR2 ANQGSEA. V was cut by 5 bases and J by 9 bases, with 17 bases left in between. This CDR3 comprises 13 residues. The CDR3 here is CSVKSRGIGEQFF. The CDR3 DNA reads as TGCAGCGTTAAATCGCGCGGGATAGGTGAGCAGTTCTTC.

J is TRBJ2-1 and V is TRBV12-3 or TRBV12-4; D is perhaps TRBD1 or TRBD2 (5 bases each). The CDR3 has 14 residues. Trimming pared 6 bases from V and 10 bases from J, leaving 19 bases between. In DNA form, the CDR3 reads TGTGCCAGCAGACCTCCGGGGCCTCCATTCGAGCAGTTCTTC. Translation gives CASRPPGPPFEQFF.

CDR3 amino acids: CASSILGADTQYF. The DNA for the CDR3 is TGTGCCAGCAGTATACTGGGGGCAGATACGCAGTATTTT. The genes are TRBV12-3 or TRBV12-4 and TRBJ2-3; possibly TRBD1 or TRBD2 for D (5 bases each). This CDR3 spans 13 amino acids. The germline V and J ends were trimmed by 5 bases and 4 bases, with 10 bases remaining between them.

This clonotype was counted a few times. The rearrangement links TRBV20-1 to TRBJ2-7, with 10 bases aligning to TRBD2. CDR3 length: 14 residues. Looked up from germline, CDR1 is DFQATT and CDR2 is SNEGSKA (reference sequence). Trimming removed 5 bases from V and 6 bases from J; junction bases left unmatched: 10. CDR3 DNA sequence: TGCAGTGCTGCCAGCGGGAGGGCCAGTTTCGAGCAGTACTTC. It specifies CSAASGRASFEQYF.

The rearrangement uses TRBV2 and TRBJ2-3, with D possibly matching TRBD2 (6 bases). V was shortened by 1 base and J by 1 base, with 9 bases between the two germline ends. This CDR3 is built from 15 residues. CDR1 is SNHLY and CDR2 is FYNNEI in the germline V gene. CDR3 loop: CASSEGGDRTDTQYF. In nucleotides, the CDR3 is TGTGCCAGCAGTGAAGGCGGGGACCGCACAGATACGCAGTATTTT.

The chain combines TRBV12-3 or TRBV12-4 with TRBJ2-4; D may be TRBD2 (5 bases). The DNA matches TRBJ2-5 better at its end, which makes the J call doubtful. The CDR3 consists of 14 residues. CDR3 DNA sequence: TGTGCCAGCAGGTTGGGCTCGGGGCAAGAGACCCAGTACTTC. Translating gives CASRLGSGQETQYF.

A note on this clonotype: This could be a read error, since a much larger clone is one nucleotide away. The CDR3 sequence is CASRLGLTRTYEQYF. The CDR3 nucleotides read TGTGCCAGCAGACTCGGACTAACGCGGACCTACGAGCAGTACTTC. The chain employs TRBV6-2 or TRBV6-3 and TRBJ2-7; perhaps TRBD2 as D (6 bases). V gave up 6 bases and J gave up 2 bases, with 17 bases separating them. CDR1 is MNHEY and CDR2 is SVGEGT in the germline V gene. The CDR3 is 15 residues long.

This clonotype was found a few times. V and J are TRBV7-2 and TRBJ2-7, with 11 bases that match TRBD2. The V gene's germline CDR1 is SGHTA and CDR2 FQGNSA. V lost 7 bases and J lost 4; bases outside the gene matches: 6. The CDR3 spans 14 residues. The CDR3 loop reads CASTQRTSGYEQYF. The CDR3 bases are TGTGCCAGCACCCAAAGGACTAGCGGGTACGAGCAGTACTTC.

The sample holds one count of this clonotype. The chain combines TRBV29-1 with TRBJ2-2; 10 bases agree with TRBD1. V trimming: 6 bases; J trimming: 6 bases; junction bases outside the gene matches: 7. The germline gives CDR1 SQVTM, CDR2 ANQGSEA. The CDR3 runs 14 residues. CDR3 residues: CSVSGQGPAGELFF. Written as DNA, the CDR3 is TGCAGCGTATCGGGACAGGGGCCCGCCGGGGAGCTGTTTTTT.

The rearrangement uses TRBV10-3 and TRBJ1-2, with TRBD1 identical over 10 bases. The junction had 9 bases not matched to a gene; V was cut back by 9 bases and J by 8 bases. This CDR3 is built from 13 residues. Germline V gene lookup returns CDR1 ENHRY and CDR2 SYGVKD. The CDR3 DNA sequence: TGTGCCATTACTAGCGGGACAGGGGACGGCTACACCTTC. Translation gives CAITSGTGDGYTF.

The table lists this clonotype with a few counts. V and J are TRBV6-6 and TRBJ1-2; possible D gene TRBD1, 5 bases. Trimming removed 3 bases from V and 8 bases from J, with 13 bases in between. The CDR3 has 13 residues. Germline V lookup: CDR1 MNHNY, CDR2 SVGAGI (reference sequence). CDR3 DNA sequence: TGTGCCAGCAGTTATCCAGGGTCCTTGGGCTACACCTTC. This translates into CASSYPGSLGYTF.

The chain is built from TRBV6-6 and TRBJ2-7; 10 bases are shared with TRBD2. The CDR3 has 15 amino acids. Per the germline V gene, CDR1 is MNHNY and CDR2 is SVGAGI (reference sequence). V was pared by 7 bases and J by 5 bases, with 11 bases of the junction left unmatched. CDR3 amino acids: CASNDLAGVLNEQYF. CDR3 DNA sequence: TGTGCCAGCAATGACCTAGCGGGAGTGCTGAACGAGCAGTACTTC.

The chain recombines TRBV20-1 with TRBJ2-1; 12 nucleotides line up with TRBD2. V was pared by 4 bases and J by 7 bases, with 11 bases of the junction left unmatched. Germline V lookup: CDR1 DFQATT, CDR2 SNEGSKA (reference sequence). The CDR3 contains 16 residues. This chain's CDR3 is CSAKSASGRAVNEQFF. The CDR3 coding sequence is TGCAGTGCTAAATCCGCTAGCGGGAGGGCCGTAAATGAGCAGTTCTTC.

CDR3 DNA: TGCGCCAGCAGCGGGACTAGCGGGCCCATCAATGAGCAGTTCTTC. Protein: CASSGTSGPINEQFF. The chain is built from TRBV10-1 and TRBJ2-1; 12 bases fit TRBD2. CDR1 is WNHNN and CDR2 is SYGVQD in the germline V gene (reference sequence). The CDR3 runs 15 residues. The J segment lost 6 bases and the V segment lost 6 bases, leaving 6 bases of the junction unmatched.

V is TRBV20-1 and J is TRBJ2-3; D gene ambiguous. Trimming took 3 bases from V and 1 from J, leaving 14 bases between them. The CDR3 contains 15 residues. The germline V gene encodes CDR1 DFQATT and CDR2 SNEGSKA (reference sequence). DNA for the CDR3: TGCAGTGCTAGTTTGTCAGGCCGGGGCACAGATACGCAGTATTTT. Its protein is CSASLSGRGTDTQYF.

The V and J genes are TRBV24-1 and TRBJ2-7; possible D gene TRBD1, 7 bases. The CDR3 runs 18 residues. Germline lookup yields CDR1 KGHDR and CDR2 SFDVKD. V gave up 7 bases and J gave up 4 bases, with 28 bases separating them. The CDR3 loop is CATSPAVEGAPIIYEQYF. The CDR3 coding sequence is TGTGCCACCAGCCCCGCTGTGGAGGGGGCCCCGATTATATACGAGCAGTACTTC.

There are a few counts of this clonotype. The chain uses TRBV12-3 or TRBV12-4 and TRBJ2-7; a possible D gene is TRBD2 (6 bases). Deletions cut 6 bases from V and 5 bases from J, with 17 bases between. The CDR3 consists of 14 residues. DNA for the CDR3: TGTGCCAGCAGCCCTTTCGGGAGTGGGGACGAGCAGTACTTC. Translated, it gives CASSPFGSGDEQYF.

The chain recombines TRBV5-1 with TRBJ1-6; TRBD1 matches at 7 bases. The CDR3 is 14 residues long. Germline CDR1 is SGHRS and CDR2 is YFSETQ. V dropped 3 bases and J dropped 6; count of bases not matched to a gene: 3. CDR3 sequence: CASSSGGGNSPLHF. The CDR3 DNA is TGCGCCAGCAGCTCAGGGGGAGGTAATTCACCCCTCCACTTT.

This clonotype was found a few times. This sequence may be a read error, since a much larger clone differs from it by one base. This chain joins TRBV12-3 or TRBV12-4 and TRBJ2-5, with no clear D. Trimming pared 5 bases from V and 2 bases from J, leaving 12 bases between. The CDR3 extends over 14 amino acids. The CDR3 region is CASSVRHRQETQYF. In nucleotides, the CDR3 is TGTGCCAGCAGTGTTCGCCACAGACAAGAGACCCAGTACTTC.

This clonotype appeared a single time. The chain is built from TRBV5-6 and TRBJ2-1, with D tentatively TRBD1 (5 bases). The CDR3 contains 17 residues. Germline V gives CDR1 SGHDT, CDR2 YYEEEE. Trimming removed 5 bases from V and 3 bases from J, with 21 bases in between. The CDR3 region has the DNA TGTGCCAGCAGTACCCGCAGGGTAGGACCGGTCTACAATGAGCAGTTCTTC. Amino acid sequence: CASSTRRVGPVYNEQFF.

Turning to this clonotype: This sequence may be a read error, since a much larger clone differs from it by one base. The rearrangement uses TRBV20-1 and TRBJ2-7, with TRBD1 matching over 7 bases. CDR3 length equals 15 residues. Germline CDR1 is DFQATT and CDR2 is SNEGSKA (reference sequence). V shed 0 bases and J 1 base; nucleotides not matched to a gene: 6. The chain's CDR3 is CSARDKGQLSYEQYF. The CDR3 nucleotides read TGCAGTGCTAGAGATAAGGGACAGTTGTCCTACGAGCAGTACTTC.

The chain combines TRBV2 with TRBJ2-5; D gene uncertain. This CDR3 spans 12 amino acids. Trimming pared 3 bases from V and 3 bases from J, leaving 5 bases between. Germline-derived CDR1 and CDR2 are SNHLY and FYNNEI. CDR3 in amino acids: CASSELEETQYF. The CDR3 bases are TGTGCCAGCAGTGAGTTAGAAGAGACCCAGTACTTC.